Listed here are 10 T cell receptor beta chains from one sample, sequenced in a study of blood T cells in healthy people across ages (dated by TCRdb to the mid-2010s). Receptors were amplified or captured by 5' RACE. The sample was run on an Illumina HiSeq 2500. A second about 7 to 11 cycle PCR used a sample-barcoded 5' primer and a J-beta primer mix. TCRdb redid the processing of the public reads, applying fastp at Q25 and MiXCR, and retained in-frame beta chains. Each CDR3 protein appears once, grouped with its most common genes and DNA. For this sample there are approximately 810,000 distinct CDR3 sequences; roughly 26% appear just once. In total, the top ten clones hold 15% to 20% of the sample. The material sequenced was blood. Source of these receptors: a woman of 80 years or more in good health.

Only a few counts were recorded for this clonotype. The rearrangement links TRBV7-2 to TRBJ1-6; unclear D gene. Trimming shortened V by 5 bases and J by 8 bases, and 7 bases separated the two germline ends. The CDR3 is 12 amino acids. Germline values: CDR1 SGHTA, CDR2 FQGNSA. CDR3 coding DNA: TGTGCCAGCAGCACCATTTATTCACCCCTCCACTTT. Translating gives CASSTIYSPLHF. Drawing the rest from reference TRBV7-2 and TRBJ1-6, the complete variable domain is GAGVSQSPSNKVTEKGKDVELRCDPISGHTALYWYRQSLGQGLEFLIYFQGNSAPDKSGLPSDRFSAERTGGSVSTLTIQRTQQEDSAVYLCASSTIYSPLHFGNGTRLTVT.

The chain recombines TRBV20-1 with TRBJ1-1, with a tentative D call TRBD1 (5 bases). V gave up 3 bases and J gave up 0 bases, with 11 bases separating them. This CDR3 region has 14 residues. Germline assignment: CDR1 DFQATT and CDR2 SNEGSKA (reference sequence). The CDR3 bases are TGCAGTGCTAGTAAAGGGACGTTGAACACTGAAGCTTTCTTT. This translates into CSASKGTLNTEAFF.

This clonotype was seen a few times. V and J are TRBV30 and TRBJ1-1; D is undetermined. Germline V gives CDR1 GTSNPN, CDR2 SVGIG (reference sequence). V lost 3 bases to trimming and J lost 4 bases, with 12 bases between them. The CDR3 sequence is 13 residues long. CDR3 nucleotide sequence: TGTGCCTGGAGCCGGGGAGTAGCCACTGAAGCTTTCTTT. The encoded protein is CAWSRGVATEAFF.

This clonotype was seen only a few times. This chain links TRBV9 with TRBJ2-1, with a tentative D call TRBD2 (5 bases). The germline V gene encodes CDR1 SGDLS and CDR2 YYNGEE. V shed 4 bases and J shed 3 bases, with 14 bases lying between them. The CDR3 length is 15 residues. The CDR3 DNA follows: TGTGCCAGCAGCATATCTAGCAATCGCTACAATGAGCAGTTCTTC. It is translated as CASSISSNRYNEQFF.

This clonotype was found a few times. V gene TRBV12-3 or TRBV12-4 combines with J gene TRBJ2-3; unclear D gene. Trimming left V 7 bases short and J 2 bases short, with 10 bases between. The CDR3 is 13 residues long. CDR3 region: CASTRELTDTQYF. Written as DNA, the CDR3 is TGTGCCAGCACCCGCGAGCTCACAGATACGCAGTATTTT.

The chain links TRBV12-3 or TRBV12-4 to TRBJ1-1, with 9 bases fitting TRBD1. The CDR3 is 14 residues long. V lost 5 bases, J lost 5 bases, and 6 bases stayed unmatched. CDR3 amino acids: CASSPQTGGTEAFF. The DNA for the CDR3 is TGTGCCAGCAGTCCCCAGACAGGGGGTACTGAAGCTTTCTTT.

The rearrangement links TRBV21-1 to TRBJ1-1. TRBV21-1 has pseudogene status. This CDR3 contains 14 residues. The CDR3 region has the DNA TGTGCCAGCAGCATAAGGGAGAATGGCACTGAAGCTTTCTTT. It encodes CASSIRENGTEAFF.

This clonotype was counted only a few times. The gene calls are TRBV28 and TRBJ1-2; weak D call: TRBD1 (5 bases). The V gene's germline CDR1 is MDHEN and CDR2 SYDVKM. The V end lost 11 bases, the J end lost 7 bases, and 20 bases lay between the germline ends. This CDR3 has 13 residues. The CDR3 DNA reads TGTGCCGCAGGGAGGTTCGGTGAGGTTGGCTACACCTTC. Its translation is CAAGRFGEVGYTF.

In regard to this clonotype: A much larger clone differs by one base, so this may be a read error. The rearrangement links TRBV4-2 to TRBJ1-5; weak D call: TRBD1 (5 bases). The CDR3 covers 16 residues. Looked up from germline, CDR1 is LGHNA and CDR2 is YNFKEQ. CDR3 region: CTSSQEGIRNNQPQHF. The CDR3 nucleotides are TGTACCAGCAGCCAAGAGGGGATAAGGAACAATCAGCCCCAGCATTTT.

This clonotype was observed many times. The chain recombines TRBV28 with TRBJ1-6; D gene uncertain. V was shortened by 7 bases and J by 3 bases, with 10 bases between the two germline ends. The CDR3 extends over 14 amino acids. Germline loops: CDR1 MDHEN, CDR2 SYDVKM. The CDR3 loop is CASKESGYNSPLHF. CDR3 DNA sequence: TGTGCCAGCAAAGAGTCCGGCTATAATTCACCCCTCCACTTT.